This is a list of T cell receptor beta chains from one sample in a study of blood T cells in healthy people across ages. TCRdb re-called the 5' RACE reads with MiXCR, one entry per CDR3 protein. The data show 1,100,000 or so distinct CDR3 sequences, with 35% to 50% seen just once and around 18% held by the top ten. The material sequenced was blood. These receptors originate from a woman in her fifties or sixties in good health. Each CDR3 is given with its conserved first and last residue. The order of the fields is J gene, clone size, D gene, V gene, CDR3 DNA, CDR3 protein. The D gene is left open where the match is weak. Some rows mark clone size as missing; the rest say once, few, many or name a class of expanded clone.

TRBJ2-7,few,NA,TRBV12-3/TRBV12-4,TGTGCCAGCAGCCGCGGACGGCCGGATAGCTCCTACGAGCAGTACTTC,CASSRGRPDSSYEQYF
TRBJ1-2,few,NA,TRBV12-5,TGTGCTAGTGGTTTGGACCGGGGGCGAGGTGGCTACACCTTC,CASGLDRGRGGYTF
TRBJ2-5,few,TRBD1,TRBV2,TGTGCCAGCAGACCTGGGACAGGACAGCAAGAGACCCAGTACTTC,CASRPGTGQQETQYF
TRBJ2-3,NA,NA,TRBV4-1,TGCGCCAGCAGCCCCGGGCAGGGGTACACAGATACGCAGTATTTT,CASSPGQGYTDTQYF
TRBJ2-3,few,NA,TRBV24-1,TGTGCCACCAGTGATGTCCGGAGTACAGATACGCAGTATTTT,CATSDVRSTDTQYF
TRBJ2-3,NA,TRBD1,TRBV4-1,TGCGCCAGCAGCCAAGCTGGGCAGGGGGCAGATACGCAGTATTTT,CASSQAGQGADTQYF
TRBJ2-7,NA,NA,TRBV6-1,TGTGCCAGCAGTGAAGCGCGACCCGGGGAGCAGTACTTC,CASSEARPGEQYF
TRBJ2-3,NA,NA,TRBV12-5,TGTGCTAGTGGTTTGGTAGCGACTAGCACAGATACGCAGTATTTT,CASGLVATSTDTQYF
TRBJ2-1,few,TRBD2,TRBV20-1,TGCAGTGCTACGATAGCGGGTCTACCTAATGAGCAGTTCTTC,CSATIAGLPNEQFF
TRBJ1-2,NA,NA,TRBV27,TGTGCCAGCAGGAGTTCGTCGGGCAGGGTTAACTATGGCTACACCTTC,CASRSSSGRVNYGYTF
TRBJ2-4,NA,NA,TRBV5-6,TGTGCCAGCAGCTTGGCAGGGACCACATTGGGTGAGCAGTACTTC,CASSLAGTTLGEQYF
TRBJ1-2,NA,NA,TRBV7-9,TGTGCCAGCAGCCATAGGACAGAAAACTATGGCTACACCTTC,CASSHRTENYGYTF
TRBJ2-1,NA,NA,TRBV20-1,TGCAGTGCTAGTACCGGGGGCGGGAGCCACTCCTACAATGAGCAGTTCTTC,CSASTGGGSHSYNEQFF
TRBJ1-2,NA,NA,TRBV6-1,TGTGCCAGCAGTGAAAGTCAGAACTATGGCTACACCTTC,CASSESQNYGYTF
TRBJ2-1,NA,NA,TRBV5-1,TGCGCCAGCAGACTCGACGGAAGCTCCTACAATGAGCAGTTCTTC,CASRLDGSSYNEQFF
TRBJ2-7,NA,NA,TRBV5-1,TGCGCCAGCAGCTTACAGGGAATTCTCAACGAGCAGTACTTC,CASSLQGILNEQYF
TRBJ2-5,few,TRBD2,TRBV27,TGTGCCATCAACTCTGCGGGGGGAGAGACCCAGTACTTC,CAINSAGGETQYF
TRBJ2-5,few,TRBD2,TRBV4-2,TGTGCCAGCAGCCATCTGGGGACTAGCGGGTTCCAAGAGACCCAGTACTTC,CASSHLGTSGFQETQYF
TRBJ2-7,NA,NA,TRBV5-1,TGCGCCAGCAGCCCCCCCGCAAGGGAGCAGTACTTC,CASSPPAREQYF
TRBJ2-5,few,NA,TRBV28,TGTGCCAGCAGTTTCGAAGGGGGGAGAGAGACCCAGTACTTC,CASSFEGGRETQYF
TRBJ2-7,NA,TRBD2,TRBV20-1,TGCTGTGCTAGACCAATGACACTAGCGGGAGGGATCTACGAGCAGTACTTC,CCARPMTLAGGIYEQYF
TRBJ2-7,NA,NA,TRBV29-1,TGCAGCGTTGAGGCTACCACCTACGAGCAGTACTTC,CSVEATTYEQYF
TRBJ2-1,NA,TRBD1,TRBV7-6,TGTGCCAGCAGCGAGGGACAGATCAATGAGCAGTTCTTC,CASSEGQINEQFF
TRBJ1-2,few,NA,TRBV5-8,TGTGCCAGCAGCCCCGGGGGCACCACTAACTATGGCTACACCTTC,CASSPGGTTNYGYTF
TRBJ2-1,NA,NA,TRBV7-2,TGTGCCAGCAGCTTAGCGGTAGCCCAAAGATATGGTGAGCAGTTCTTC,CASSLAVAQRYGEQFF
TRBJ2-4,NA,NA,TRBV20-1,TGCAGTGCTTACGACGCCTCGCCAGGGGAGCAGTACTTC,CSAYDASPGEQYF
TRBJ2-3,few,NA,TRBV4-2,TGTGCCAGCAGCCAAGAAGAATTCACAGATACGCAGTATTTT,CASSQEEFTDTQYF
TRBJ2-1,NA,NA,TRBV6-5,TGTGCCAGCAGTTACTCGTGGTTTAGCGGCTGGGCGGACAATGAGCAGTTCTTC,CASSYSWFSGWADNEQFF
TRBJ2-6,few,TRBD1,TRBV18,TGTGCCAGCTCAGACAGGGACGCTGGGGCCAACGTCCTGACTTTC,CASSDRDAGANVLTF
TRBJ1-1,NA,NA,TRBV20-1,TGCAGTGCCCAACCAACTCCGAACGCTGAAGCTTTCTTT,CSAQPTPNAEAFF
TRBJ2-3,NA,NA,TRBV3-1,TGTGCCAGCAGCCGGGGGGCGGGAGTGGCAGATACGCAGTATTTT,CASSRGAGVADTQYF
TRBJ1-4,NA,TRBD1,TRBV5-1,TGCGCCAGCAGCGGTGTGACAGGGGGATCTGAAAAACTGTTTTTT,CASSGVTGGSEKLFF
TRBJ2-7,NA,TRBD2,TRBV11-2,TGTGCCAGCAGTACCTATCTAGCGGGAGAAAGTTACGAGCAGTACTTC,CASSTYLAGESYEQYF
TRBJ2-3,few,TRBD2,TRBV27,TGTGCCAGCAGTTTATACCAGCGGGAGTCAGATACGCAGTATTTT,CASSLYQRESDTQYF
TRBJ1-4,few,NA,TRBV6-1,TGTGCCAGCAGTGAAGACGCGAGCTGGGGTGAAAAACTGTTTTTT,CASSEDASWGEKLFF
TRBJ1-1,few,NA,TRBV6-5,TGTGCCAGCAGTAGGAGGACGGCGATGAACACTGAAGCTTTCTTT,CASSRRTAMNTEAFF
TRBJ2-7,NA,TRBD2,TRBV13,TGTGCCAGCAGCTTGCCGGGAGGGTGCGGTTACGAGCAGTACTTC,CASSLPGGCGYEQYF
TRBJ2-7,NA,NA,TRBV7-2,TGTGCCAGCAGCCACAGGGAAGCGAATACCGGCTACGAGCAGTACTTC,CASSHREANTGYEQYF
TRBJ2-1,once,NA,TRBV4-2,TGTGCCAGCAGCCAAATTGGCGTCCTATACAATGAGCAGTTCTTC,CASSQIGVLYNEQFF
TRBJ1-6,once,NA,TRBV6-6,TGTGCCAGCAGACCTACAGGTAGTGGATCACCCCTCCACTTT,CASRPTGSGSPLHF
TRBJ2-2,NA,NA,TRBV5-1,TGCGCCAGCAGCTTCGGCGGACCAGACACCGGGGAGCTGTTTTTT,CASSFGGPDTGELFF
TRBJ2-5,NA,NA,TRBV28,TGTGCCAGCAGTTTCGAACAGGGATTTGTGACCCAGTACTTC,CASSFEQGFVTQYF
TRBJ2-7,few,NA,TRBV6-2/TRBV6-3,TGTGCCACCCAATTGGGGGTAGCGGACGAGCAGTACTTC,CATQLGVADEQYF
TRBJ2-5,NA,NA,TRBV6-5,TGTGCCGGCAGCCCCACGGACGGGTACGAAGAGACCCAGTACTTC,CAGSPTDGYEETQYF
TRBJ2-3,NA,TRBD2,TRBV27,TGTGCCAGCAGTCCTAGACTAGCGGGAAGTTACACAGATACGCAGTATTTT,CASSPRLAGSYTDTQYF
TRBJ2-3,NA,NA,TRBV24-1,TGTGCCACCAGTGATTTGCACGATACGCAGTATTTT,CATSDLHDTQYF
TRBJ1-2,few,NA,TRBV12-5,TGTGCTAGTGGTAATACCGAATCCTATGGCTACACCTTC,CASGNTESYGYTF
TRBJ2-7,NA,NA,TRBV20-1,TGCAGTGCTAGAGATCAGTTAAGCGCCGAGCAGTACTTC,CSARDQLSAEQYF
TRBJ2-1,few,NA,TRBV6-5,TGTGCCAGCAGTTACTCAGTCGCGAGCTCCTACAATGAGCAGTTCTTC,CASSYSVASSYNEQFF
TRBJ2-7,NA,TRBD2,TRBV2,TGTGCCAGCACTACTAGCGGGAGTCTCTACAATGAGCAGTACTTC,CASTTSGSLYNEQYF
TRBJ2-7,NA,TRBD1,TRBV28,TGTGCCAGCAGGCGACAGGGTGGGAACTACGAGCAGTACTTC,CASRRQGGNYEQYF
TRBJ1-4,NA,TRBD1,TRBV20-1,TGCAGTGCTAGGGACAGGGCGGGTAATGAAAAACTGTTTTTT,CSARDRAGNEKLFF